These T cell receptor beta chains were read from a single sample in a study of T cells in Graves' hyperthyroidism and ophthalmopathy. TCRdb reanalysed the multiplex PCR reads using MiXCR and keeps one entry per CDR3 protein. This table has approximately 590,000 distinct CDR3 sequences, roughly 14% appearing once. Material: blood. The receptors were gathered from a woman between 25 and 40 years old with Graves' hyperthyroidism. The CDR3 runs from the conserved cysteine through the conserved F or W. Each record gives: V gene, J gene, clone size, D gene, CDR3 protein, CDR3 DNA. The D gene is left open where the match is weak. Only part of the rows carry a size: once, few, many, or a class if the clone is expanded.

v_gene: TRBV7-8; j_gene: TRBJ1-1; abundance: many; d_gene: .; CDR3aa: CASSLRQTMNTEAFF; CDR3nt: TGTGCCAGCAGCTTAAGGCAGACCATGAACACTGAAGCTTTCTTT
v_gene: TRBV20-1; j_gene: TRBJ2-7; abundance: .; d_gene: .; CDR3aa: CSASPTSLPYEQYF; CDR3nt: TGCAGTGCTAGTCCTACTAGTTTGCCCTACGAGCAGTACTTC
v_gene: TRBV5-1; j_gene: TRBJ2-3; abundance: many; d_gene: .; CDR3aa: CASSSGAGPSTDTQYF; CDR3nt: TGCGCCAGCAGCTCGGGGGCGGGACCGAGCACAGATACGCAGTATTTT
v_gene: TRBV19; j_gene: TRBJ2-1; abundance: few; d_gene: TRBD2; CDR3aa: CASSSTSGNRYNEQFF; CDR3nt: TGTGCCAGTAGTTCGACTAGCGGGAATAGGTACAATGAGCAGTTCTTC
v_gene: TRBV7-9; j_gene: TRBJ1-1; abundance: .; d_gene: .; CDR3aa: CASSRPQGNTEAFF; CDR3nt: TGTGCCAGCAGCCGGCCCCAGGGGAACACTGAAGCTTTCTTT
v_gene: TRBV6-2/TRBV6-3; j_gene: TRBJ2-1; abundance: few; d_gene: TRBD2; CDR3aa: CASSELAGVGLEQFF; CDR3nt: TGTGCCAGCAGTGAATTAGCGGGAGTGGGGCTTGAGCAGTTCTTC
v_gene: TRBV5-5; j_gene: TRBJ2-2; abundance: .; d_gene: TRBD2; CDR3aa: CASSSATSGSTGELFF; CDR3nt: TGTGCCAGCAGCTCAGCGACTAGCGGGAGCACCGGGGAGCTGTTTTTT
v_gene: TRBV28; j_gene: TRBJ1-2; abundance: many; d_gene: .; CDR3aa: CASSFTRGPNYGYTF; CDR3nt: TGTGCCAGCAGTTTTACCCGGGGGCCTAACTATGGCTACACCTTC
v_gene: TRBV5-1; j_gene: TRBJ1-1; abundance: many; d_gene: .; CDR3aa: CASSTGATEAFF; CDR3nt: TGCGCCAGCAGTACGGGGGCAACTGAAGCTTTCTTT
v_gene: TRBV27; j_gene: TRBJ2-5; abundance: .; d_gene: TRBD1; CDR3aa: CASRKGGQYQETQYF; CDR3nt: TGTGCCAGCAGAAAAGGGGGACAGTACCAAGAGACCCAGTACTTC
v_gene: TRBV7-8; j_gene: TRBJ2-7; abundance: many; d_gene: .; CDR3aa: CASSLLRGALYEQYF; CDR3nt: TGTGCCAGCAGCTTACTGCGGGGAGCTCTCTACGAGCAGTACTTC
v_gene: TRBV20-1; j_gene: TRBJ2-7; abundance: few; d_gene: .; CDR3aa: CSAVPPDGSSYEQYF; CDR3nt: TGCAGTGCTGTACCTCCGGACGGGAGCTCCTACGAGCAGTACTTC